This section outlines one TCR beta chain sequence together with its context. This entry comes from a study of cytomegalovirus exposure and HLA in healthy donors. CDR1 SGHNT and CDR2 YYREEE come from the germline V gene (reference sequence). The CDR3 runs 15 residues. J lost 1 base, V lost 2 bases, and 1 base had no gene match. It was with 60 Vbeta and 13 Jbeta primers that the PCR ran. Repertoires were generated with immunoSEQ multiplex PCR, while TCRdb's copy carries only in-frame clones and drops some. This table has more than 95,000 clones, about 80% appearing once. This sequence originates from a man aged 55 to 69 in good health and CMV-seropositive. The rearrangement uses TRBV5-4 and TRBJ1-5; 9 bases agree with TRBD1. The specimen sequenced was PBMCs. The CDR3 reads CASSLQGASNQPQHF. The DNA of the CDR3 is TGTGCCAGCAGCTTACAGGGGGCGAGCAATCAGCCCCAGCATTTT.